This TCR beta chain was recovered during a study of early stage breast cancer tumors. Study-wide context: The ER+/PR+/HER2- tumors included 7 or 8 ductal and four lobular carcinomas.

The CDR3 length is 11 residues. Germline CDR1 is DFQATT and CDR2 is SNEGSKA (reference sequence). The protocol was immunoSEQ multiplex PCR, while the TCRdb copy is restricted to in-frame clones and leaves out a portion. The data show more than 65,000 clones, 65% to 85% seen once. The chain carries TRBV20-1 and TRBJ2-5; D gene uncertain. The last part of the DNA fits TRBJ2-7 better; the J call may be wrong. This clonotype was obtained from a person between 35 and 49 years old with breast cancer. Specimen: blood. The CDR3 loop is CSAALQLEQYF. CDR3 nucleotide sequence: TGCAGCGCTGCTTTACAGCTCGAGCAGTACTTC.